This record concerns one T cell receptor (beta chain) sequence. Libraries were prepared by immunoSEQ multiplex PCR; TCRdb keeps only in-frame clonotypes and omits some of them. The sample records about 64,000 clones, around 89% being singletons. The sample is drawn from a study of OX40 agonist ivuxolimab in advanced cancers. The TCR comes from an adult with an advanced solid tumor such as melanoma, head and neck, liver or kidney cancer. Material: CD4+ or CD8+ T cells sorted from blood, obtained in a trial of the OX40 agonist ivuxolimab.

The CDR3 sequence is CASSFSDYSYEQYF. Written as DNA, the CDR3 is TGTGCCAGCAGCTTTTCAGACTATTCCTACGAGCAGTACTTC. The chain couples TRBV7-9 to TRBJ2-7; the D gene is possibly TRBD2 (5 bases). The V end was cut by 3 bases, the J end by 1 base, with 10 bases between. This CDR3 has 14 residues. Germline V gives CDR1 SEHNR, CDR2 FQNEAQ (reference sequence).